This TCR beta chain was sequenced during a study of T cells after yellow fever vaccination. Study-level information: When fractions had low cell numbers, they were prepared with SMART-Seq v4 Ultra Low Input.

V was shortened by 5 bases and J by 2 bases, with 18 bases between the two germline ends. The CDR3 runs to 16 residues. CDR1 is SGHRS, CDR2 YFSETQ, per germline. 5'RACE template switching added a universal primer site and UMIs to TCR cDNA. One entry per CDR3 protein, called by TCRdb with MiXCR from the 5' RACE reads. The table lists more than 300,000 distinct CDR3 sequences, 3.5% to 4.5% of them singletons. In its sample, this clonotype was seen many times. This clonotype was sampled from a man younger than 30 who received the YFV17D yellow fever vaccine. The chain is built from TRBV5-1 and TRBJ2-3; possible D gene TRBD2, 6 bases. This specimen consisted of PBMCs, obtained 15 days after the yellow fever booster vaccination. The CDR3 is CASRRVGGLNTDTQYF. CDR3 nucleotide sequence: TGCGCCAGCAGGAGGGTCGGGGGATTGAACACAGATACGCAGTATTTT.